A selection of T cell receptor beta chains follows, all from one sample in a study of blood T cell repertoires in COVID-19. Profiling relied on immunoSEQ multiplex PCR, and the TCRdb table lists in-frame clones only, not all of them. The data contain about 250,000 clones, about 80% of them singletons. What was sequenced was peripheral blood. The receptors shown here come from a man aged 50-59 years with active or convalescent COVID-19. Each CDR3 is given without its conserved first and last residue. Fields, in order: V gene, D gene, J gene, CDR3 protein. D genes are given only for firm matches.

v_gene: TRBV19
d_gene: .
j_gene: TRBJ2-5
CDR3aa: ASSIGRETQY

v_gene: TRBV7-3
d_gene: TRBD2
j_gene: TRBJ2-3
CDR3aa: ASSHSLLAGADTQY

v_gene: TRBV4-2
d_gene: .
j_gene: TRBJ1-3
CDR3aa: ASSQAKGVAGNTIY

v_gene: TRBV30
d_gene: TRBD2
j_gene: TRBJ2-1
CDR3aa: AWSPTGGPREQF

v_gene: TRBV6-5
d_gene: .
j_gene: TRBJ2-7
CDR3aa: ASRTGEGWDYEQY

v_gene: TRBV7-2
d_gene: TRBD2
j_gene: TRBJ2-5
CDR3aa: ASSSEGLAGSETQY

v_gene: TRBV30
d_gene: .
j_gene: TRBJ1-3
CDR3aa: AWKEGPGNTIY

v_gene: TRBV14
d_gene: .
j_gene: TRBJ2-1
CDR3aa: ASSQATAGEQF

v_gene: TRBV30
d_gene: .
j_gene: TRBJ2-1
CDR3aa: AWSGGPYNEQF

v_gene: TRBV11-2
d_gene: .
j_gene: TRBJ2-2
CDR3aa: ASSKLAPGELF

v_gene: TRBV28
d_gene: .
j_gene: TRBJ1-3
CDR3aa: ASSLSVSGNTIY

v_gene: TRBV9
d_gene: .
j_gene: TRBJ2-1
CDR3aa: ASSATRQDNEQF

v_gene: TRBV10-1
d_gene: .
j_gene: TRBJ1-4
CDR3aa: ASRDTTTNEKLF

v_gene: TRBV27
d_gene: .
j_gene: TRBJ1-1
CDR3aa: ASSLSGGGAEAF

v_gene: TRBV25-1
d_gene: .
j_gene: TRBJ2-6
CDR3aa: ASGASGANVLT

v_gene: TRBV11-1
d_gene: .
j_gene: TRBJ1-5
CDR3aa: ASSSAVDQPQH

v_gene: TRBV3-1/TRBV3-2
d_gene: TRBD2
j_gene: TRBJ2-1
CDR3aa: ASSQDGSGGYNEQF